What follows are 23 T cell receptor beta chains derived from one specimen sequenced in a study of blood T cell repertoires in COVID-19. Some clones are missing from TCRdb's copy, which holds only in-frame ones; the method was immunoSEQ multiplex PCR. The sample consists of 65,000 to 85,000 clones, over 75% of them appearing once. Sequencing input: peripheral blood. The receptors originated from a woman aged 18-29 years with acute or convalescent COVID-19.

The chain uses TRBV5-1 and TRBJ1-2, with D perhaps matching TRBD1 (5 bases). CDR1 is SGHRS and CDR2 is YFSETQ in the germline V gene. Trimming took 3 bases from V and 1 from J, leaving 7 bases between them. The CDR3 runs to 13 residues. The CDR3 DNA reads as TGCGCCAGCAGCTCACAGGATAACTATGGCTACACCTTC. It codes for CASSSQDNYGYTF. Complete variable domain (other parts from reference TRBV5-1 and TRBJ1-2): KAGVTQTPRYLIKTRGQQVTLSCSPISGHRSVSWYQQTPGQGLQFLFEYFSETQRNKGNFPGRFSGRQFSNSRSEMNVSTLELGDSALYLCASSSQDNYGYTFGSGTRLTVV.

The chain couples TRBV10-3 to TRBJ1-5, with 12 bases identical to TRBD1. This CDR3 has 14 residues. Trimming at V came to 8 bases and at J to 7 bases, leaving 6 bases not matched to a gene. Germline CDR1 and CDR2: ENHRY and SYGVKD. The CDR3 loop is CAIGGQGAKQPQHF. CDR3 nucleotide sequence: TGTGCCATCGGGGGACAGGGGGCGAAACAGCCCCAGCATTTT.

The V and J genes are TRBV9 and TRBJ2-3, with 7 positions matching TRBD2. The CDR3 extends over 15 amino acids. The junction had 10 bases not matched to a gene; V was cut back by 4 bases and J by 5 bases. Germline CDR1 reads SGDLS; CDR2 reads YYNGEE. The CDR3 protein is CASSKGGGTGDTQYF. The DNA for the CDR3 is TGTGCCAGCAGCAAAGGCGGGGGAACCGGAGATACGCAGTATTTT.

The chain carries TRBV2 and TRBJ1-2; 7 bases fit TRBD1. Trimming cost V 3 bases and J 5 bases; bases outside gene matches: 3. Germline assignment: CDR1 SNHLY and CDR2 FYNNEI. The length of the CDR3 is 13 residues. Here the CDR3 reads CASSDAGGYGYTF. CDR3 coding DNA: TGTGCCAGCAGTGACGCAGGGGGGTATGGCTACACCTTC.

The chain employs TRBV2 and TRBJ2-6, with 10 positions matching TRBD1. This CDR3 is built from 18 residues. V dropped 7 bases and J dropped 2; count of bases not matched to a gene: 11. Germline V lookup: CDR1 SNHLY, CDR2 FYNNEI. CDR3 sequence reads: CASTTTGTGVAGANVLTF. CDR3 nucleotides: TGTGCCAGCACGACCACCGGGACAGGGGTCGCTGGGGCCAACGTCCTGACTTTC. The full variable domain, completed using reference TRBV2 and TRBJ2-6, is EPEVTQTPSHQVTQMGQEVILRCVPISNHLYFYWYRQILGQKVEFLVSFYNNEISEKSEIFDDQFSVERPDGSNFTLKIRSTKLEDSAMYFCASTTTGTGVAGANVLTFGAGSRLTVL.

This chain connects TRBV10-1 to TRBJ2-2; no clear D. Trimming shortened V by 0 bases and J by 0 bases, and 8 bases separated the two germline ends. CDR3 size: 16 residues. CDR1 and CDR2 (germline): WNHNN, SYGVQD (reference sequence). The CDR3 protein is CASSESSGTNTGELFF. The CDR3, as DNA: TGCGCCAGCAGTGAGTCGTCAGGAACGAACACCGGGGAGCTGTTTTTT.

The chain couples TRBV7-9 to TRBJ1-4; D gene uncertain. The ends were cut back, 0 bases at V and 8 bases at J, with 7 bases in the middle. Germline CDR1 is SEHNR and CDR2 is FQNEAQ (reference sequence). This CDR3 contains 13 residues. CDR3: CASSLATREKLFF. For the CDR3, the DNA is TGTGCCAGCAGCTTAGCCACGAGGGAAAAACTGTTTTTT.

The rearrangement joins TRBV11-2 to TRBJ2-5, with TRBD1 identical over 7 bases. Trimming removed 2 bases from V and 5 bases from J; junction bases left unmatched: 17. The CDR3 loop spans 18 amino acids. The germline V gene has CDR1 SGHAT and CDR2 FQNNGV. CDR3 amino acids: CASSLFPRDSVAEETQYF. The CDR3 nucleotides read TGTGCCAGCAGCTTATTTCCCCGGGACAGTGTAGCCGAGGAGACCCAGTACTTC.

The chain couples TRBV2 to TRBJ1-1, with no clear D. Trimming took 4 bases from V and 0 from J, leaving 9 bases between them. Germline assignment: CDR1 SNHLY and CDR2 FYNNEI. This CDR3 spans 14 amino acids. CDR3 in DNA: TGTGCCAGCAGTGTTAGACAAATGAACACTGAAGCTTTCTTT. This translates into CASSVRQMNTEAFF.

This clone was seen a handful of times. The chain links TRBV20-1 to TRBJ2-1, with 7 bases fitting TRBD2. The V segment lost 3 bases and the J segment 3 bases; nucleotides outside the gene matches: 2. CDR1 and CDR2 from the germline V gene are DFQATT and SNEGSKA (reference sequence). The CDR3 is 13 residues long. This chain's CDR3 is CSASLADYNEQFF. CDR3 DNA sequence: TGCAGTGCTAGTCTAGCGGACTACAATGAGCAGTTCTTC.

V gene TRBV19 combines with J gene TRBJ1-1; D may be TRBD1 (6 bases). Germline CDR1 reads LNHDA; CDR2 reads SQIVND (reference sequence). The CDR3 loop spans 14 amino acids. Trimming took 5 bases from V and 4 from J, leaving 14 bases between them. The CDR3 DNA is TGTGCCAGTAGTTCAGGGAGGGGGGGCACTGAAGCTTTCTTT. Translated, it gives CASSSGRGGTEAFF.

The V call is TRBV30, the J call TRBJ2-4, with TRBD1 matching over 10 bases. J lost 7 bases, V lost 3 bases, and 3 bases had no gene match. CDR1 is GTSNPN, CDR2 SVGIG, per germline (reference sequence). The CDR3 sequence is 13 residues long. CDR3 nucleotide sequence: TGTGCCTGGAGGGGGGACAGGGGTAACATTCAGTACTTC. It is translated as CAWRGDRGNIQYF.

The rearrangement joins TRBV11-3 to TRBJ2-3; D uncertain. This CDR3 has 12 residues. V shed 2 bases and J shed 2 bases, with 2 bases lying between them. Germline CDR1 is SGHNT and CDR2 is YENEEA. CDR3 sequence: CASSLHTDTQYF. The CDR3 region has the DNA TGTGCCAGCAGCTTACACACAGATACGCAGTATTTT. Filled out from reference TRBV11-3 and TRBJ2-3, the complete variable domain reads EAGVVQSPRYKIIEKKQPVAFWCNPISGHNTLYWYLQNLGQGPELLIRYENEEAVDDSQLPKDRFSAERLKGVDSTLKIQPAELGDSAVYLCASSLHTDTQYFGPGTRLTVL.

The chain combines TRBV12-3 or TRBV12-4 with TRBJ2-7, with 8 bases lining up with TRBD1. Trimming cost V 2 bases and J 5 bases; bases outside gene matches: 2. The CDR3 contains 13 residues. CDR3 sequence: CASSLWDRNEQYF. The CDR3 DNA is TGTGCCAGCAGTTTATGGGACAGGAACGAGCAGTACTTC.

V is TRBV15 and J is TRBJ2-2; 9 bases agree with TRBD1. Germline lookup yields CDR1 LNHNV and CDR2 YYDKDF (reference sequence). Trimming at V came to 9 bases and at J to 5 bases, leaving 4 bases not matched to a gene. The CDR3 is 13 residues long. The DNA for the CDR3 is TGTGCCACTAACAGGGGGCGTACCGGGGAGCTGTTTTTT. This encodes CATNRGRTGELFF.

V and J are TRBV7-8 and TRBJ2-1, with TRBD1 matching over 7 bases. In germline, CDR1 is SGHVS, CDR2 FQNEAQ. After removal of 5 bases from V and 3 bases from J, the junction contained 10 bases not matched to a gene. The CDR3 extends over 16 amino acids. This chain's CDR3 is CASSDRTGRIYNEQFF. CDR3 DNA sequence: TGTGCCAGCAGCGACCGGACAGGACGGATCTACAATGAGCAGTTCTTC.

This clone was found once. The chain links TRBV4-1 to TRBJ2-3; 7 positions match TRBD2. Unmatched junction bases numbered 8, after V lost 4 bases and J lost 4 bases. The CDR3 extends over 15 amino acids. Germline values: CDR1 MGHRA, CDR2 YSYEKL. This CDR3 is CASSLRTSGADTQYF. The CDR3 bases are TGCGCCAGCAGCCTACGGACCAGCGGGGCAGATACGCAGTATTTT.

The chain is built from TRBV19 and TRBJ2-2, with TRBD1 identical over 8 bases. With 6 bases clipped from V and 1 base from J, the junction kept 10 bases outside the gene matches. Germline CDR1 reads LNHDA; CDR2 reads SQIVND (reference sequence). The CDR3 covers 17 residues. CDR3 residues: CASRLYDRGENTGELFF. The CDR3 coding sequence is TGTGCCAGTAGACTCTATGACAGGGGCGAGAACACCGGGGAGCTGTTTTTT.

In this sample, this clone turned up a few times. The chain joins TRBV4-1 to TRBJ2-2, with D possibly TRBD1 on 8 matching bases. V lost 3 bases, J lost 0 bases, and 23 bases lay in between. The CDR3 has 20 residues. The germline V gene has CDR1 MGHRA and CDR2 YSYEKL. The CDR3 DNA reads as TGCGCCAGCAGCCACATCCTCGACCGGACAGGGACTACGAACACCGGGGAGCTGTTTTTT. It is translated as CASSHILDRTGTTNTGELFF.

A few counts support this clone. CDR3 region: CACRGGNEAFF. The CDR3 DNA sequence: TGTGCCTGCCGGGGAGGGAATGAAGCTTTCTTT. The V gene is TRBV3-1 (or the pseudogene TRBV3-2), the J gene TRBJ1-1; D ambiguous. The germline V and J ends were trimmed by 11 bases and 7 bases, with 14 bases remaining between them. Germline loops: CDR1 LGHDT, CDR2 YNNKEL (reference sequence). The CDR3 contains 11 residues.

CDR3 sequence reads: CASSKGRNSNQPQHF. The CDR3 nucleotides read TGTGCCAGCAGCAAAGGCAGGAACAGCAATCAGCCCCAGCATTTT. The chain carries TRBV21-1 and TRBJ1-5; whether TRBD1, the table's D call, matches the DNA was not checked. TRBV21-1 corresponds to a pseudogene. The CDR3 has 15 residues.

V gene TRBV6-6 combines with J gene TRBJ2-3; 10 nucleotides match TRBD2. V lost 5 bases to trimming and J lost 4 bases; unmatched junction nucleotides: 12. The CDR3 loop spans 17 amino acids. Germline V gene sequence: CDR1 MNHNY, CDR2 SVGAGI (reference sequence). The CDR3 sequence is CASSRTLVSGRADTQYF. The CDR3 DNA sequence: TGTGCCAGCAGTCGGACCCTCGTGAGCGGGAGGGCAGATACGCAGTATTTT.

The chain links TRBV27 to TRBJ2-1, with TRBD1 identical over 8 bases. This CDR3 is built from 15 residues. Germline V CDR1 and CDR2: MNHEY, SMNVEV (reference sequence). The J segment lost 3 bases and the V segment lost 6 bases, leaving 7 bases of the junction unmatched. The CDR3 nucleotides read TGTGCCAGCAGCCCGGACAGGGTCTACTACAATGAGCAGTTCTTC. It yields the protein CASSPDRVYYNEQFF.